This T cell receptor (beta chain) was profiled in a study of shared clonotypes between healthy human individuals. Study-wide points: Relative to clonotypes present in all four donors, those not shared had lower generation probabilities. In four donors, approximately 5% of naive CD4 clonotypes appeared in common.

CDR1 SEHNR and CDR2 FQNEAQ come from the germline V gene (reference sequence). Trimming at V came to 5 bases and at J to 4 bases, leaving 11 bases not matched to a gene. The CDR3 runs 15 residues. In the naive CD8 group, cells lacked CD45RO and were positively selected for CCR7, so terminally differentiated effector memory CD45RA+ cells were left out. Deep level was the assay's run setting. Genomic DNA per cell subset filled all wells of several immunoSEQ plates. Generated by immunoSEQ multiplex PCR, the TCRdb table keeps only in-frame clones and is missing some. The table records millions of clones, about 95% of them present only once. A remark on this clone: Its matching antigen is unknown.

The gene calls are TRBV7-9 and TRBJ2-7, with 7 positions matching TRBD1. This receptor was identified in a man aged 18 to 30 in good health. The sample was naive CD8+ T cells sorted from blood. CDR3 amino acids: CASSLAQGTKYEQYF. In nucleotides, the CDR3 is TGTGCCAGCAGCCTCGCACAGGGGACAAAATACGAGCAGTACTTC.